Below, 10 T cell receptor beta chains from the same sample are listed, as sequenced in a study of T cell responses to AZD1222 COVID-19 vaccine (dated by TCRdb to 2020 to 2022). Libraries came from the immunoSEQ multiplex PCR assay. Imported from immuneACCESS, the table was reduced by TCRdb to in-frame sequences with V and J called. These copies leave out some clones; in studies compared against another copy, an unresolved V gene accounts for under half, and the cause of the remainder is not known. Across this sample there are 72,000 or so clones, with more than 75% seen only once. Of the sample, roughly 3.9% is held by the ten largest clones. The time point label corresponds to: baseline before first vaccination. The specimen was peripheral blood, collected on day 0 of AZD1222 vaccination. The receptors stem from an adult in good health.

This clone was counted once. The chain has TRBV5-6 and TRBJ1-2; D not resolved. The CDR3 is 14 residues long. The V end was cut by 0 bases, the J end by 6 bases, with 12 bases between. CDR1 is SGHDT and CDR2 is YYEEEE in the germline V gene. The CDR3 region is CASSLDRMEDGYTF. The CDR3 DNA reads as TGTGCCAGCAGCTTGGACCGGATGGAGGATGGCTACACCTTC.

V is TRBV5-4 and J is TRBJ2-3; 9 bases fit TRBD2. V dropped 4 bases and J dropped 2; count of bases not matched to a gene: 5. Germline-derived CDR1 and CDR2 are SGHNT and YYREEE (reference sequence). The CDR3 is 15 residues long. CDR3 bases: TGTGCCAGCAGCGAACCGGGACTAGCCACAGATACGCAGTATTTT. Translating it yields CASSEPGLATDTQYF.

J is TRBJ1-2 and V is TRBV27, with D possibly being TRBD1 (5 bases). V shed 3 bases and J shed 0 bases, with 14 bases lying between them. Germline loops: CDR1 MNHEY, CDR2 SMNVEV (reference sequence). This CDR3 comprises 16 residues. The CDR3 DNA is TGTGCCAGCAGTTTCGGTCCCAGGGCTGCTAACTATGGCTACACCTTC. It yields the protein CASSFGPRAANYGYTF.

The chain combines TRBV4-1 with TRBJ1-2, with 7 positions matching TRBD1. CDR3 length equals 16 residues. After removal of 0 bases from V and 5 bases from J, the junction contained 9 bases not matched to a gene. Germline CDR1 MGHRA, CDR2 YSYEKL. This chain's CDR3 is CASSQEARGFFYGYTF. CDR3 nucleotide sequence: TGCGCCAGCAGCCAAGAAGCCAGGGGGTTTTTTTATGGCTACACCTTC.

The gene calls are TRBV6-5 and TRBJ2-5; D is possibly TRBD1 (5 bases). CDR1 and CDR2 (germline): MNHEY, SVGAGI. Trimming left V 8 bases short and J 5 bases short, with 15 bases between. The CDR3 length is 13 residues. CDR3 bases: TGTGCCAGCTGGGGAACAGGCCGTGAGACCCAGTACTTC. It is translated as CASWGTGRETQYF.

The rearrangement links TRBV7-9 to TRBJ2-3, with a weak D call TRBD1 (5 bases). Trimming took 6 bases from V and 4 from J, leaving 8 bases between them. From germline, CDR1 is SEHNR and CDR2 FQNEAQ (reference sequence). The CDR3 has 12 amino acids. CDR3 region: CASRDSSDTQYF. The CDR3, as DNA: TGTGCCAGCAGAGACAGTTCAGATACGCAGTATTTT.

The rearrangement uses TRBV24-1 and TRBJ2-3; 10 positions agree with TRBD2. The germline V gene encodes CDR1 KGHDR and CDR2 SFDVKD. This CDR3 is 15 amino acids long. V shed 4 bases, J shed 6 bases, and the junction held 6 bases outside the gene matches. The CDR3 loop reads CATSEASGGWDTQYF. DNA of the CDR3: TGTGCCACCAGTGAGGCTAGCGGGGGCTGGGATACGCAGTATTTT.

This chain connects TRBV5-1 to TRBJ1-2, with 8 bases identical to TRBD1. The CDR3 is made up of 15 amino acids. CDR1 SGHRS and CDR2 YFSETQ come from the germline V gene. Losses at the gene ends were 4 bases for V and 2 bases for J; bases not matched to a gene: 7. CDR3 sequence: CASSNERTGNYGYTF. The CDR3 nucleotides read TGCGCCAGCAGCAACGAAAGGACAGGGAACTATGGCTACACCTTC.

V and J are TRBV21-1 and TRBJ1-1; the table's D call, TRBD1, has no DNA check behind it. TRBV21-1 is a pseudogene segment. The length of the CDR3 is 17 residues. In DNA, the CDR3 is TGTGCCAGCAGCAAAGAGGCAGGGGGGTTAATGAACACTGAAGCTTTCTTT. The encoded protein is CASSKEAGGLMNTEAFF.

This sequence joins TRBV5-6 and TRBJ1-4; D is perhaps TRBD1 (5 bases). This CDR3 has 12 amino acids. Germline-derived CDR1 and CDR2 are SGHDT and YYEEEE. The V end lost 3 bases, the J end lost 7 bases, and 7 bases lay between the germline ends. CDR3 coding DNA: TGTGCCAGCAGCTGGGACGGTGAAAAACTGTTTTTT. Protein: CASSWDGEKLFF.